The entry below describes one TCR beta chain. Its antigen is not identified. The data derive from a study of human T cells and chemical hapten exposure. For the study at large: Patch testing was performed with 0.01% DPC on the upper back, with reading at 6 days. Study outcomes and limitations: All donors were alopecia patients, so their immunity may differ from that of healthy people. Patch test score tracked positively with PT1 expanded TCR counts.

The library put unique molecular identifiers onto individual cDNA molecules. MiXCR, run by TCRdb on the RACE reads, gives a single entry per CDR3 protein. Seen here are more than 90,000 distinct CDR3 sequences, approximately 10% observed once, and the top ten hold 2% to 2.5%. The sample's time point: patch test 1, 2 weeks after DPC sensitization. Treatment reported: therapeutic diphenylcyclopropenone sensitization with weekly scalp DPC. The CDR3 has 14 amino acids. The V gene lost 6 bases and the J gene lost 1 base, with 12 bases spanning the gap. Germline CDR1 ENHRY, CDR2 SYGVKD. The sequence derives from a man aged 35 to 55 with alopecia areata. Some clones in this sample may be carry-over from other donors' samples. The V call is TRBV10-3, the J call TRBJ1-1; D is uncertain. Sequencing was performed on whole blood, taken in connection with sensitization to the hapten diphenylcyclopropenone (DPC). Here the CDR3 reads CAISADLRNTEAFF. The CDR3 coding sequence is TGTGCCATCAGCGCGGACTTAAGGAACACTGAAGCTTTCTTT.